This T cell receptor beta chain was profiled in a study of cytomegalovirus exposure and HLA in healthy donors. Study-wide findings and caveats: Later work found most CMV-associated TCR beta chains apparently HLA-restricted.

The CDR3 consists of 14 residues. Per germline, CDR1 SGHNT and CDR2 YYREEE (reference sequence). Trimming removed 5 bases from V and 5 bases from J; junction bases left unmatched: 6. 13 Jbeta primers and 60 Vbeta primers were used for the PCR. Profiled with immunoSEQ multiplex PCR; TCRdb holds only in-frame clones, not every one. The top ten hold 10% to 13% of the sample, which has about 210,000 clones, about 80% seen once. Regarding this clone: Its antigen is as yet unknown.

This chain links TRBV5-4 with TRBJ1-2; 10 bases are a match to TRBD1. This TCR came from a woman in her forties or fifties in good health and CMV-seropositive. Specimen: PBMCs. The CDR3 spells CASRDRGPFYGYTF. CDR3 bases: TGTGCCAGCAGAGACAGGGGGCCCTTTTATGGCTACACCTTC.